A single TCR beta chain is shown here with its context. Measured with immunoSEQ multiplex PCR; TCRdb has only the in-frame clones, and not every one. The sample includes about 26,000 clones, 88% of them seen just once. The source of the sample is a study of OX40 agonist ivuxolimab in advanced cancers. The origin of this receptor is an adult with an advanced solid tumor such as melanoma, head and neck, liver or kidney cancer. The specimen was CD4+ or CD8+ T cells sorted from blood, collected in a trial of the OX40 agonist ivuxolimab.

Here the CDR3 DNA reads TGTGCCAGCAGATCTCCCGGATATTACGAGCAGTACTTC. Protein sequence: CASRSPGYYEQYF. V is TRBV28 and J is TRBJ2-7, with D hard to call. Germline lookup yields CDR1 MDHEN and CDR2 SYDVKM. The ends were cut back, 6 bases at V and 4 bases at J, with 13 bases in the middle. CDR3 length: 13 residues. The variable domain in full, with the rest retrieved from reference TRBV28 and TRBJ2-7, is DVKVTQSSRYLVKRTGEKVFLECVQDMDHENMFWYRQDPGLGLRLIYFSYDVKMKEKGDIPEGYSVSREKKERFSLILESASTNQTSMYLCASRSPGYYEQYFGPGTRLTVT.